This T cell receptor beta chain was sequenced in a study of cytomegalovirus exposure and HLA in healthy donors. Study details: Earlier work reported 117 million unique TCR beta sequences from 180 million or so T cells.

Trimming took 3 bases from V and 2 from J, leaving 8 bases between them. The germline V gene encodes CDR1 LGHNT and CDR2 FRNRAP. This CDR3 comprises 14 residues. Amplification used 60 Vbeta primers and 13 Jbeta primers. Assay: immunoSEQ multiplex PCR; the TCRdb copy retains only in-frame clones and omits some. The data contain under 150,000 clones, around 78% of them singletons. The sequence was obtained from a woman aged 40 to 55 in good health and CMV-seropositive. The chain joins TRBV12-5 to TRBJ1-5; D remains unclear. Specimen: PBMCs. CDR3 region: CASGFSLGNQPQHF. In nucleotides, the CDR3 is TGTGCTAGTGGTTTCTCACTCGGCAATCAGCCCCAGCATTTT.